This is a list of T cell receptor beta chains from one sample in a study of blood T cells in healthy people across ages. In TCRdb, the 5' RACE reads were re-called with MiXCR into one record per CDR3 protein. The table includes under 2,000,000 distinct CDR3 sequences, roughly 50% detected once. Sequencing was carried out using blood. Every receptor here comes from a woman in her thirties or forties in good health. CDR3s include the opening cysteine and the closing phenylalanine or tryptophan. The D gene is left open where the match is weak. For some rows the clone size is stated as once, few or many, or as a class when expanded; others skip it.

CDR3aa: CASSSGGSTGEQYF
CDR3nt: TGTGCTAGCAGCTCCGGGGGGTCCACCGGGGAGCAGTACTTC
abundance: NA
v_gene: TRBV7-7
d_gene: TRBD2
j_gene: TRBJ2-7
len: 14

CDR3aa: CASTEGEETQYF
CDR3nt: TGCGCCAGCACTGAGGGGGAAGAGACCCAGTACTTC
abundance: few
v_gene: TRBV5-1
d_gene: NA
j_gene: TRBJ2-5
len: 12

CDR3aa: CASSETSYNEQFF
CDR3nt: TGTGCCAGCAGTGAGACTAGCTACAATGAGCAGTTCTTC
abundance: many
v_gene: TRBV6-1
d_gene: NA
j_gene: TRBJ2-1
len: 13

CDR3aa: CASSNPGGRDGYTF
CDR3nt: TGTGCCAGCAGCAACCCAGGGGGCCGCGATGGCTACACCTTC
abundance: NA
v_gene: TRBV4-2
d_gene: TRBD1
j_gene: TRBJ1-2
len: 14

CDR3aa: CSASEIRSSYNSPLHF
CDR3nt: TGCAGTGCTAGTGAGATCCGGAGCTCCTATAATTCACCCCTCCACTTT
abundance: NA
v_gene: TRBV20-1
d_gene: NA
j_gene: TRBJ1-6
len: 16

CDR3aa: CASTSDRVYTEQYF
CDR3nt: TGTGCCAGCACCTCGGATAGGGTCTACACTGAGCAGTACTTC
abundance: NA
v_gene: TRBV2
d_gene: NA
j_gene: TRBJ2-5
len: 14

CDR3aa: CASSRTRDSYSPLHF
CDR3nt: TGTGCCAGCAGCCGCACGCGGGACAGTTATTCACCCCTCCACTTT
abundance: few
v_gene: TRBV7-2
d_gene: TRBD1
j_gene: TRBJ1-6
len: 15

CDR3aa: CASSSPGQGSEQYF
CDR3nt: TGTGCCAGCAGCTCGCCGGGACAGGGATCCGAGCAGTACTTC
abundance: NA
v_gene: TRBV28
d_gene: TRBD1
j_gene: TRBJ2-7
len: 14

CDR3aa: CASKSNGLNEKLFF
CDR3nt: TGTGCCAGCAAAAGTAACGGGCTCAATGAAAAACTGTTTTTT
abundance: NA
v_gene: TRBV6-2/TRBV6-3
d_gene: NA
j_gene: TRBJ1-4
len: 14

CDR3aa: CASSLGAGDPQYF
CDR3nt: TGTGCCAGCAGCTTGGGGGCCGGGGATCCCCAGTACTTC
abundance: few
v_gene: TRBV7-6
d_gene: NA
j_gene: TRBJ2-5
len: 13

CDR3aa: CASGLTSPQYF
CDR3nt: TGTGCTAGTGGTTTGACTTCTCCCCAGTATTTT
abundance: NA
v_gene: TRBV12-5
d_gene: NA
j_gene: TRBJ2-3
len: 11